This TCR beta chain was sequenced during a study of cytomegalovirus exposure and HLA in healthy donors. General study points: High specificity and sensitivity for cytomegalovirus status were reported for the classifier. The study designated fewer than 200 TCR beta chains cytomegalovirus-associated.

With respect to this clone: No antigen is known for it.

The PCR had 60 Vbeta and 13 Jbeta primers. Sequencing used immunoSEQ multiplex PCR; TCRdb keeps in-frame clones, though not all of them. This table has about 81,000 clones, 77% appearing once. This CDR3 is 15 amino acids long. Germline values: CDR1 LGHNA, CDR2 YNFKEQ. V was clipped by 5 bases and J by 4 bases; unmatched bases: 9. Sequencing was performed on PBMCs. This clonotype was sampled from a man aged 50 to 60 in good health and CMV-seropositive. This chain uses TRBV4-2 with TRBJ2-3, with TRBD2 matching over 7 bases. Here the CDR3 DNA reads TGTGCCAGCAGCTCCCAGCGGAGCGGGGCAGATACGCAGTATTTT. Its translation: CASSSQRSGADTQYF.